The entry below describes one T cell receptor (beta chain). Its antigen is still unknown. This sample stems from a study of CD8+CD57+ T cells in acquired aplastic anemia. Whole-study results and caveats: Comparison of patients with controls identified roughly 30 shared CD8+ CDR3 sequences.

Germline V gives CDR1 SGHAT, CDR2 FQNNGV. The CDR3 extends over 15 amino acids. Only patients with CD8+CD57+ cell expansion on flow cytometry were chosen for sequencing. Genomic DNA, serving as template, underwent TCR beta VDJ and CDR3 profiling. TCRdb re-analysed the reads in MiXCR, keeping a single row per CDR3 protein. The data hold about 160,000 distinct CDR3 sequences, with around half observed a single time. This sequence was found in a human donor with aplastic anemia. The chain carries TRBV11-2 and TRBJ2-5; D ambiguous. The DNA end favors TRBJ2-7, so the J call may be wrong. Sequencing was carried out using sorted CD4+, CD8+, or CD8+CD57+ T cells (not recorded which) from PBMCs. CDR3 residues: CASSLDRTLPYEQYF. In DNA form, the CDR3 reads TGTGCCAGCAGCTTAGATCGAACCTTGCCCTACGAGCAGTACTTC.